This T cell receptor beta chain was sequenced for a study of cytomegalovirus exposure and HLA in healthy donors. Study results and limitations: It was taken for granted in presence/absence analyses that sequencing depth across donors was roughly uniform.

A word on this clone: Its antigen is currently unknown.

V dropped 2 bases and J dropped 9; count of bases not matched to a gene: 4. The CDR3 is 13 amino acids. The germline V gene has CDR1 SGHAT and CDR2 FQNNGV. Vbeta (60) and Jbeta (13) primers were used in the PCR. This table comes from immunoSEQ multiplex PCR, and its TCRdb copy is limited to in-frame clones, with some not included. This specimen shows some 120,000 clones; the ten leading clones hold approximately 3.9%. The chain is built from TRBV11-2 and TRBJ2-1; 7 bases align to TRBD1. This receptor was obtained from a man aged 18 to 29 in good health and CMV-seronegative. Sequencing was done on a sample of PBMCs. The CDR3 reads CASSLTGETEQFF. The CDR3 DNA follows: TGTGCCAGCAGCTTAACAGGGGAAACTGAGCAGTTCTTC. Using reference TRBV11-2 and TRBJ2-1 for the parts outside the CDR3, the full variable domain is EAGVAQSPRYKIIEKRQSVAFWCNPISGHATLYWYQQILGQGPKLLIQFQNNGVVDDSQLPKDRFSAERLKGVDSTLKIQPAKLEDSAVYLCASSLTGETEQFFGPGTRLTVL.